What follows are 10 T cell receptor beta chains derived from one specimen sequenced in a study of cytomegalovirus exposure and HLA in healthy donors. Use of 60 Vbeta and 13 Jbeta primers characterized the PCR. Clones were read by immunoSEQ multiplex PCR, and TCRdb kept only the in-frame ones, dropping some. Among about 170,000 clones listed, more than 75% were seen once. Specimen: PBMCs. The source of these receptors is a girl aged 5-17 years in good health and CMV-seropositive.

This chain links TRBV10-3 with TRBJ1-5; no reliable D call. CDR3 length: 12 amino acids. The germline V and J ends were trimmed by 2 bases and 6 bases, with 5 bases remaining between them. Germline CDR1 ENHRY, CDR2 SYGVKD. In DNA form, the CDR3 reads TGTGCCATCAGTGAGGGGAGTCAGCCCCAGCATTTT. Translated: CAISEGSQPQHF.

The rearrangement links TRBV5-1 to TRBJ1-4, with 7 bases aligning to TRBD1. The CDR3 has 16 amino acids. Trimming cost V 0 bases and J 4 bases; bases outside gene matches: 6. Germline CDR1 and CDR2: SGHRS and YFSETQ. Written as DNA, the CDR3 is TGCGCCAGCAGCTTGGCCGGGACAGCTCTTAATGAAAAACTGTTTTTT. This sequence encodes CASSLAGTALNEKLFF.

The table lists this clone with a count of one. The chain has TRBV2 and TRBJ1-1, with 7 positions matching TRBD1. In germline, CDR1 is SNHLY, CDR2 FYNNEI. There are 14 residues in the CDR3. Trimming took 5 bases from V and 4 from J; bases not matched to a gene: 7. CDR3 region: CASSRQGETTEAFF. The CDR3 DNA follows: TGTGCCAGCAGTCGACAGGGTGAGACCACTGAAGCTTTCTTT. Full variable domain (rest looked up from reference TRBV2 and TRBJ1-1): EPEVTQTPSHQVTQMGQEVILRCVPISNHLYFYWYRQILGQKVEFLVSFYNNEISEKSEIFDDQFSVERPDGSNFTLKIRSTKLEDSAMYFCASSRQGETTEAFFGQGTRLTVV.

The V call is TRBV7-9, the J call TRBJ1-1; D gene unclear. From germline, CDR1 is SEHNR and CDR2 FQNEAQ (reference sequence). This CDR3 contains 14 residues. V was shortened by 1 base and J by 1 base, with 7 bases between the two germline ends. This chain's CDR3 is CASSLVRENTEAFF. For the CDR3, the DNA is TGTGCCAGCAGCTTAGTGAGGGAGAACACTGAAGCTTTCTTT. The entire variable domain, with the rest obtained from reference TRBV7-9 and TRBJ1-1, is as follows: DTGVSQNPRHKITKRGQNVTFRCDPISEHNRLYWYRQTLGQGPEFLTYFQNEAQLEKSRLLSDRFSAERPKGSFSTLEIQRTEQGDSAMYLCASSLVRENTEAFFGQGTRLTVV.

V is TRBV28 and J is TRBJ1-2; the D gene is possibly TRBD1 (5 bases). CDR1 is MDHEN, CDR2 SYDVKM, per germline. This CDR3 comprises 13 residues. The germline V and J ends were trimmed by 5 bases and 5 bases, with 12 bases remaining between them. Here the CDR3 reads CASSPPDSYGYTF. The CDR3 DNA is TGTGCCAGCAGTCCGCCCGACAGTTATGGCTACACCTTC.

V usage is TRBV10-3 and J usage is TRBJ2-7, with TRBD1 identical over 7 bases. The V segment lost 1 base and the J segment 2 bases; nucleotides outside the gene matches: 8. This CDR3 comprises 16 residues. The V gene's germline CDR1 is ENHRY and CDR2 SYGVKD. In DNA, the CDR3 is TGTGCCATCAGTGAGTTTGAGGGGGCGCGGGCCTACGAGCAGTACTTC. Amino acids: CAISEFEGARAYEQYF.

The chain couples TRBV30 to TRBJ2-7; TRBD1 matches 7 bases. The V segment lost 5 bases and the J segment 0 bases; nucleotides outside the gene matches: 1. Germline lookup yields CDR1 GTSNPN and CDR2 SVGIG (reference sequence). CDR3 length: 12 residues. The CDR3 nucleotides are TGTGCCTGGGGGGACAGCTCCTACGAGCAGTACTTC. Translated, it gives CAWGDSSYEQYF.

The V gene is TRBV11-2, the J gene TRBJ1-4, with a tentative D call TRBD1 (5 bases). The CDR3 contains 14 residues. Germline values: CDR1 SGHAT, CDR2 FQNNGV. V was cut by 2 bases and J by 6 bases, with 10 bases left in between. CDR3 in amino acids: CASSLRPGYEKLFF. Written as DNA, the CDR3 is TGTGCCAGCAGCTTAAGGCCAGGGTATGAAAAACTGTTTTTT. Filled out from reference TRBV11-2 and TRBJ1-4, the complete variable domain reads EAGVAQSPRYKIIEKRQSVAFWCNPISGHATLYWYQQILGQGPKLLIQFQNNGVVDDSQLPKDRFSAERLKGVDSTLKIQPAKLEDSAVYLCASSLRPGYEKLFFGSGTQLSVL.

This clone was counted a few times. The V call is TRBV5-1, the J call TRBJ1-2, with D unresolved. V was shortened by 3 bases and J by 0 bases, with 15 bases between the two germline ends. The CDR3 extends over 16 amino acids. Germline V gene data show CDR1 as SGHRS and CDR2 as YFSETQ. CDR3 protein: CASSWRSGFSNYGYTF. In DNA form, the CDR3 reads TGCGCCAGCAGCTGGAGATCGGGGTTCTCTAACTATGGCTACACCTTC.

The chain couples TRBV28 to TRBJ2-4; D might be TRBD2 (6 bases). The V gene's germline CDR1 is MDHEN and CDR2 SYDVKM. V lost 6 bases and J 1 base, leaving 28 bases between the germline ends. CDR3 length equals 20 residues. The CDR3 protein is CASSPRYGTPRNGAKNIQYF. CDR3 nucleotide sequence: TGTGCCAGCAGCCCACGTTACGGGACTCCCCGAAATGGGGCCAAAAACATTCAGTACTTC.